This T cell receptor (beta chain) was sequenced in a study of T cell repertoires in aging, cancer and after chemotherapy. To note about this clonotype: What it binds is not known.

Overall study results and limits: The repertoire data cannot show anything about immunological memory following chemotherapy.

TRB rearrangements spanning V, D and J were amplified using mixed TRB-A/B primers. Via MiXCR, TCRdb re-called the multiplex PCR reads, giving one row per CDR3 protein. Of some 7,000 distinct CDR3 sequences in the sample, 25% to 30% were seen once. Peripheral blood genomic DNA, not sorted cells or RNA, was the template. Germline loops: CDR1 LNHDA, CDR2 SQIVND (reference sequence). V lost 4 bases to trimming and J lost 1 base, with 15 bases between them. The CDR3 length is 16 residues. The J gene is TRBJ2-3, the V gene TRBV19, with D perhaps TRBD1 (6 bases). The source of this sequence is a human donor with a blood cancer. The donor label of this sample is uncertain. Specimen: blood. In DNA form, the CDR3 reads TGTGCCAGTAGTAAACACAGGGAAGGGGGCACAGATACGCAGTATTTT. This codes for CASSKHREGGTDTQYF.